These T cell receptor beta chains were read from a single sample in a study of T cells expressing NK-cell markers. TCRdb derives one entry per CDR3 protein from the 5' RACE reads, leaving out DNA. The table lists 400,000 to 450,000 distinct CDR3 sequences. The sample was blood T cells: a sorted CD56 or NKG2C T cell subset, CD4+ or CD8+ T cells, or bulk PBMC T cells (not recorded which). Source of these receptors: a woman aged 18-70 years in good health. Both conserved end residues are part of each CDR3.

J gene | V gene | CDR3 protein
TRBJ1-3 | TRBV12-3/TRBV12-4 | CASSGGVWGYSGNTIYF
TRBJ1-5 | TRBV11-2 | CASSLFSGGGNQPQHF
TRBJ1-5 | TRBV20-1 | CSARGRSNQPQHF
TRBJ2-5 | TRBV4-2 | CASSQEGAGDVKETQYF
TRBJ2-2 | TRBV24-1 | CATSDFGGSKNTGELFF
TRBJ1-2 | TRBV2 | CASSPGLDYGYTF
TRBJ2-2 | TRBV20-1 | CSARLAPGLAGGPSVTGELFF
TRBJ2-1 | TRBV4-3 | CARVNNNEQFF
TRBJ2-1 | TRBV4-2 | CASSHGLAGDNEQFF
TRBJ2-3 | TRBV24-1 | CATSDVDGGTQYF
TRBJ1-1 | TRBV12-3/TRBV12-4 | CASSSGPRRTEAFF
TRBJ2-7 | TRBV4-1 | CASGQGSSYEQYF
TRBJ2-4 | TRBV7-9 | CARKVATAKNIQYF
TRBJ1-1 | TRBV7-3 | CASSLKGNPTEAFF
TRBJ2-3 | TRBV7-2 | CASSYSGGTTDTQYF
TRBJ1-1 | TRBV12-3/TRBV12-4 | CASSGPLNTEAFF
TRBJ2-6 | TRBV28 | CASTVWGRKASGANVLTF
TRBJ2-7 | TRBV11-1 | CASSLGRGTSSYEQYF
TRBJ2-1 | TRBV20-1 | CSARLYSYNEQFF
TRBJ2-1 | TRBV4-3 | CASSQEVSPEEQFF
TRBJ2-2 | TRBV19 | CASSTHNTGELFF
TRBJ2-1 | TRBV19 | CASSRASEQFF
TRBJ2-3 | TRBV4-3 | CASSQAPSGGRTDTQYF
TRBJ1-2 | TRBV6-5 | CATARDNYGYTF
TRBJ2-1 | TRBV20-1 | CSARNIAGPYNEQFF
TRBJ2-7 | TRBV20-1 | CSATPQGPYEQYF
TRBJ1-1 | TRBV10-3 | CAISDRVNTEAFF
TRBJ1-2 | TRBV20-1 | CSAFHPDSYGYTF
TRBJ1-3 | TRBV13 | CASIDLGSSGNTIYF
TRBJ1-2 | TRBV12-3/TRBV12-4 | CASSLRQGKDSNYGYTF
TRBJ2-3 | TRBV7-2 | CASSSGGGGTTDTQYF
TRBJ1-6 | TRBV10-3 | CAISEWDLRRGSYNSPLHF
TRBJ1-2 | TRBV6-1 | CASRPSGTDYGYTF
TRBJ2-1 | TRBV12-3/TRBV12-4 | CASSLRGREQFF
TRBJ2-1 | TRBV29-1 | CSVAGLAGVPSNEQFF
TRBJ2-3 | TRBV7-9 | CASSLRGARGADTQYF
TRBJ1-2 | TRBV7-8 | CASSPRTGPPRNYGYTF
TRBJ1-5 | TRBV7-2 | CASSLGRGSNQPQHF
TRBJ2-3 | TRBV20-1 | CSASFGGSTDTQYF
TRBJ2-7 | TRBV11-2 | CASSTPPTSGISSYEQYF
TRBJ2-5 | TRBV5-1 | CASSLELAGGWQETQYF
TRBJ1-1 | TRBV28 | CASSLANRGRGTEAFF
TRBJ2-7 | TRBV7-9 | CASSISLGHNNEQYF
TRBJ1-5 | TRBV12-3/TRBV12-4 | CASSPLQGRSNQPQHF
TRBJ1-5 | TRBV19 | CASSIDPGAGPQHF
TRBJ2-2 | TRBV5-1 | CASGRWTLNTGELFF
TRBJ2-1 | TRBV7-8 | CASSLDAGVRVNEQFF
TRBJ2-2 | TRBV5-1 | CASSNHGTIDLAGELFF
TRBJ1-2 | TRBV5-4 | CASSPPGQSASNYGYTF